The rows below give T cell receptor beta chains drawn from one sample of a study of regulatory T cells in long-lasting Graves disease. TCRdb re-analysed the multiplex PCR reads in MiXCR, keeping a single row per CDR3 protein. Of approximately 400,000 distinct CDR3 sequences in the sample, 15% were seen once. The same sample was also used in a study of T cells in Graves' hyperthyroidism and ophthalmopathy.

Sequenced material: peripheral blood mononuclear cells (PBMCs), taken at new diagnosis, from a patient treated with antithyroid drugs. These TCRs come from a woman between 40 and 50 years old with Graves disease. CDR3s leave out the opening cysteine and the closing phenylalanine or tryptophan. A D gene is named only where the DNA matches it firmly.

ASSSEGLISYNEQF,TRBV28,TRBD2,TRBJ2-1
ASSGAGGSYNEQF,TRBV28,-,TRBJ2-1
ASSLEGLAAISYNEQF,TRBV11-2,-,TRBJ2-1
SVEVKLYEQF,TRBV29-1,-,TRBJ2-1
ASSRRGPQETQY,TRBV3-1,-,TRBJ2-5
ASRPTSGSADTQY,TRBV12-3/TRBV12-4,TRBD2,TRBJ2-3
ASSYQSDWNTEAF,TRBV13,-,TRBJ1-1
SVEGLYDGYT,TRBV29-1,-,TRBJ1-2
ASSEAAQGFNSPLH,TRBV6-1,-,TRBJ1-6
ASSSRGRGAKNIQY,TRBV12-3/TRBV12-4,-,TRBJ2-4
ASSEGQPFAGYT,TRBV6-1,-,TRBJ1-2
ASSHPDGYT,TRBV3-1,-,TRBJ1-2
ASRSLGEAF,TRBV6-1,-,TRBJ1-1
ASSSSGLGRPQH,TRBV27,-,TRBJ1-5
AWSSLGATGELF,TRBV30,-,TRBJ2-2
ASSASGGRADEQY,TRBV4-2,TRBD2,TRBJ2-7
AIRRQGFAEQY,TRBV6-1,TRBD1,TRBJ2-7
ATSRALVTGGANYGYT,TRBV15,TRBD1,TRBJ1-2
ASSQEWGGGNQPQH,TRBV4-1,-,TRBJ1-5
ASSVEGQGVWEFTGELF,TRBV9,TRBD1,TRBJ2-2
ASSLSGGANVLT,TRBV7-3,-,TRBJ2-6
ASWPGQGIRDYGYT,TRBV18,TRBD1,TRBJ1-2
ASSLRAPYEQY,TRBV13,-,TRBJ2-7
ASSLGLAGVMTDTQY,TRBV12-3/TRBV12-4,TRBD2,TRBJ2-3
ASKMAGGGQPQH,TRBV6-2/TRBV6-3,-,TRBJ1-5
ASSALAGGIYEQY,TRBV9,TRBD2,TRBJ2-7
ASSLYVRTGANVLT,TRBV12-3/TRBV12-4,-,TRBJ2-6
ASSSTSGSYNEQF,TRBV12-3/TRBV12-4,TRBD2,TRBJ2-1
ASSTYRDRSYNEQF,TRBV11-2,TRBD1,TRBJ2-1
ASSLYLGTTQETQY,TRBV27,-,TRBJ2-5
ASSHRQGARNEQF,TRBV12-3/TRBV12-4,TRBD1,TRBJ2-1
AGRPGTGSLGAF,TRBV7-9,TRBD1,TRBJ1-1